This entry lists 11 T cell receptor beta chains sequenced from one sample in a study of cytomegalovirus exposure and HLA in healthy donors. PCR primers comprised 60 Vbeta and 13 Jbeta primers. Produced via immunoSEQ multiplex PCR; TCRdb's table is partial and in-frame only. The table records 130,000 or so clones, about four fifths of them present only once. Sequencing was done on a sample of PBMCs. Receptors originate from a man aged 25-45 years in good health and CMV-seronegative.

This clone was seen once. The V call is TRBV28, the J call TRBJ1-5, with a tentative D call TRBD1 (5 bases). Trimming took 7 bases from V and 4 from J, leaving 11 bases between them. The CDR3 contains 13 residues. Germline assignment: CDR1 MDHEN and CDR2 SYDVKM. The DNA of the CDR3 is TGTGCCAGCATGGGGCAGGCTAATCAGCCCCAGCATTTT. It specifies CASMGQANQPQHF.

The chain recombines TRBV9 with TRBJ2-5; 10 bases are a match to TRBD2. The V gene's germline CDR1 is SGDLS and CDR2 YYNGEE. V dropped 0 bases and J dropped 5; count of bases not matched to a gene: 4. The CDR3 is 15 amino acids. This CDR3 reads CASSVEAGGPETQYF. The DNA of the CDR3 is TGTGCCAGCAGCGTAGAAGCGGGAGGGCCGGAGACCCAGTACTTC.

The chain combines TRBV13 with TRBJ2-7; no clear D gene. Trimming took off 6 bases at V and 0 bases at J, with 18 bases between the two ends. Looked up from germline, CDR1 is PRHDT and CDR2 is FYEKMQ (reference sequence). This CDR3 has 16 amino acids. CDR3 nucleotide sequence: TGTGCCAGCAGTTCGGCCTCAGGTCCCAGCTCCTACGAGCAGTACTTC. It translates to CASSSASGPSSYEQYF.

The chain uses TRBV6-5 and TRBJ1-4; 7 bases are shared with TRBD1. This CDR3 contains 13 residues. After removal of 5 bases from V and 8 bases from J, the junction contained 5 bases not matched to a gene. Germline V gives CDR1 MNHEY, CDR2 SVGAGI. CDR3 amino acids: CASSKQGNEKLFF. The CDR3, as DNA: TGTGCCAGCAGTAAACAGGGGAACGAAAAACTGTTTTTT.

The CDR3 nucleotides are TGTGCCACCAGCAGAGATGGTGGCCAACCGACAAGAAACACCATATATTTT. This codes for CATSRDGGQPTRNTIYF. The rearrangement joins TRBV15 to TRBJ1-3, with D uncertain. Trimming stripped 0 bases from V and 5 bases from J, with 17 bases between. Germline assignment: CDR1 LNHNV and CDR2 YYDKDF (reference sequence). The CDR3 spans 17 residues.

The chain couples TRBV5-1 to TRBJ1-4; D may be TRBD1 (5 bases). The CDR3 runs 15 residues. Trimming removed 0 bases from V and 8 bases from J, with 14 bases in between. Per germline, CDR1 SGHRS and CDR2 YFSETQ. CDR3 sequence (DNA): TGCGCCAGCAGCTTGGCCGGTCAGGGAAGCGAAAAACTGTTTTTT. Translated: CASSLAGQGSEKLFF.

The chain employs TRBV6-6 and TRBJ1-2; 7 nucleotides agree with TRBD1. The germline gives CDR1 MNHNY, CDR2 SVGAGI (reference sequence). J lost 5 bases, V lost 0 bases, and 9 bases had no gene match. This CDR3 has 16 amino acids. The CDR3 sequence is CASSYSRQGDSYGYTF. In DNA form, the CDR3 reads TGTGCCAGCAGTTACTCGAGGCAGGGGGATAGTTATGGCTACACCTTC.

This chain connects TRBV5-1 to TRBJ1-6; D is uncertain. The V gene's germline CDR1 is SGHRS and CDR2 YFSETQ. This CDR3 spans 14 amino acids. Deletions cut 1 base from V and 8 bases from J, with 10 bases between. The CDR3 DNA sequence: TGCGCCAGCAGCTTGAGCGGGGTTGATTCACCCCTCCACTTT. Protein product: CASSLSGVDSPLHF.

The gene calls are TRBV6-5 and TRBJ2-5; D remains ambiguous. Germline V gene data show CDR1 as MNHEY and CDR2 as SVGAGI. The CDR3 contains 13 residues. The V gene lost 4 bases and the J gene lost 5 bases, with 11 bases spanning the gap. The CDR3 protein is CASSSIRSETQYF. CDR3 bases: TGTGCCAGCAGTTCCATTAGATCGGAGACCCAGTACTTC.

The V call is TRBV30, the J call TRBJ2-1; D ambiguous. V dropped 1 base and J dropped 2 bases, with 15 bases sitting between them. CDR3 length: 16 amino acids. CDR1 is GTSNPN and CDR2 is SVGIG in the germline V gene (reference sequence). As DNA, the CDR3 is TGTGCCTGGAGTGCATTTCAACGAACAGCCTACAATGAGCAGTTCTTC. Protein sequence: CAWSAFQRTAYNEQFF.

CDR3 sequence: CASTEGAEGSYTEAFF. In nucleotides, the CDR3 is TGTGCCAGCACTGAGGGGGCAGAAGGTTCGTACACTGAAGCTTTCTTT. The chain has TRBV6-1 and TRBJ1-1; TRBD1 aligns across 7 bases. Trimming took 7 bases from V and 3 from J; bases not matched to a gene: 14. The CDR3 extends over 16 amino acids. The V gene's germline CDR1 is MNHNS and CDR2 SASEGT.